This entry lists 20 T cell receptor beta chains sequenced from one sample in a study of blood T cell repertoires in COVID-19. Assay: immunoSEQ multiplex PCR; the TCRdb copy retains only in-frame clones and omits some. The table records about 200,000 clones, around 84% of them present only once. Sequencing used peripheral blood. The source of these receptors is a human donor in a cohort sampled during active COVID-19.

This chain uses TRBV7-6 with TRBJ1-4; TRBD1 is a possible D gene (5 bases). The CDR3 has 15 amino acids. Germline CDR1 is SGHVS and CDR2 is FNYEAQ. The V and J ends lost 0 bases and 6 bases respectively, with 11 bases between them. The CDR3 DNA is TGTGCCAGCAGCTTAGCGCCTAGGGGTTATGAAAAACTGTTTTTT. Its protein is CASSLAPRGYEKLFF.

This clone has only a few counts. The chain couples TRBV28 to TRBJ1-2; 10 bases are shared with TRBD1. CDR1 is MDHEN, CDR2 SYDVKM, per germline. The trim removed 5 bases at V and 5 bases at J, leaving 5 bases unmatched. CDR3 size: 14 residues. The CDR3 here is CASSPDRGRYGYTF. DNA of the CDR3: TGTGCCAGCAGTCCGGACAGGGGGAGGTATGGCTACACCTTC.

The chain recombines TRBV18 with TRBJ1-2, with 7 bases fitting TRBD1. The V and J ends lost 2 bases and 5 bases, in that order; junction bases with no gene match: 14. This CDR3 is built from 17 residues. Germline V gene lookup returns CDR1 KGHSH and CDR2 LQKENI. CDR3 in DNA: TGTGCCAGCTCACCAAGAGCCCGACAGGGTTTGGGGTATGGCTACACCTTC. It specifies CASSPRARQGLGYGYTF.

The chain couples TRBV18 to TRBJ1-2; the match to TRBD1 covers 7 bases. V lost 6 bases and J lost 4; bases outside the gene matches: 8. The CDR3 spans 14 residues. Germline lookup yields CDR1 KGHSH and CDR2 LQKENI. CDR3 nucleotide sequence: TGTGCCAGCTCCGACAGACAGGGTCGCTATGGCTACACCTTC. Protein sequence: CASSDRQGRYGYTF.

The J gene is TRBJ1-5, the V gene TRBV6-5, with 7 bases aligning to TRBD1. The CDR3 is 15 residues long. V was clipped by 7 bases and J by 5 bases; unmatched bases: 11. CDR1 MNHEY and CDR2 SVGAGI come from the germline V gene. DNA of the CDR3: TGTGCCAGCATTCCCTTGACAGGGACGGATCAGCCCCAGCATTTT. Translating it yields CASIPLTGTDQPQHF.

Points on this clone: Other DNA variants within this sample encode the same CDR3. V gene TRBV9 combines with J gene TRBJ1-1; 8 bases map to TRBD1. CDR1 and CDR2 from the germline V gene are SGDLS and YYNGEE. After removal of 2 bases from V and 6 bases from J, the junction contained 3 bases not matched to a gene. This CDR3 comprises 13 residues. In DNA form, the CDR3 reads TGTGCCAGCAGCGTCGGGACAGGCCCTGAAGCTTTCTTT. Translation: CASSVGTGPEAFF.

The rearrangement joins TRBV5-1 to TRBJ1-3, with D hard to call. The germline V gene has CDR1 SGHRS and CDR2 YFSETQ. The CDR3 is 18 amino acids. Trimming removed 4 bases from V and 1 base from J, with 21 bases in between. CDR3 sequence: CASSRISPLGLSGNTIYF. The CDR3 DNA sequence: TGCGCCAGCAGCAGAATCTCCCCACTAGGCCTTTCTGGAAACACCATATATTTT.

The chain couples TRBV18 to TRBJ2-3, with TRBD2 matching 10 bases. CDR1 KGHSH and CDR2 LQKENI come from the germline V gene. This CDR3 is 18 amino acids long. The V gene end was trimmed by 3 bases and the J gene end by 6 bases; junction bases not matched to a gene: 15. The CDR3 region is CASSPPGVAGGLLDTQYF. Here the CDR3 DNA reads TGTGCCAGCTCACCGCCGGGGGTAGCGGGGGGACTTCTGGATACGCAGTATTTT.

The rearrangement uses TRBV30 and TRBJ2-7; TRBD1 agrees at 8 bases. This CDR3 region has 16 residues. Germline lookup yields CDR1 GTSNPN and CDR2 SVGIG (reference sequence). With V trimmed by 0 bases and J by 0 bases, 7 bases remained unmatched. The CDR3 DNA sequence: TGTGCCTGGAGTGTATGGTCCGGGACAGGCTCCTACGAGCAGTACTTC. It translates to CAWSVWSGTGSYEQYF.

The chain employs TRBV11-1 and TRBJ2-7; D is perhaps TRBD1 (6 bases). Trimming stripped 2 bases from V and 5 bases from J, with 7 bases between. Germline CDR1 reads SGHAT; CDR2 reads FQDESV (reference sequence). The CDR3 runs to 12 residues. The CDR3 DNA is TGTGCCAGCAGCTTAAACAGGGACGAGCAGTACTTC. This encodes CASSLNRDEQYF.

CDR3 sequence: CASSQVGGVKAFF. In DNA, the CDR3 is TGTGCCAGCAGCCAAGTGGGCGGGGTAAAAGCTTTCTTT. The J gene is TRBJ1-1, the V gene TRBV14; no clear D. Trimming left V 1 base short and J 9 bases short, with 12 bases between. The CDR3 contains 13 residues. CDR1 and CDR2 from the germline V gene are SGHDN and FVKESK.

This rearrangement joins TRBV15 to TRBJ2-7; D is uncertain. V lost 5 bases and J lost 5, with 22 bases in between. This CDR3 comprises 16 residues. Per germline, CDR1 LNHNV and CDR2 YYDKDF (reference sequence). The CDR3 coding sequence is TGTGCCACCAGCTCCCTTCAGAGGCCCGAGAACCACGAGCAGTACTTC. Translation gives CATSSLQRPENHEQYF.

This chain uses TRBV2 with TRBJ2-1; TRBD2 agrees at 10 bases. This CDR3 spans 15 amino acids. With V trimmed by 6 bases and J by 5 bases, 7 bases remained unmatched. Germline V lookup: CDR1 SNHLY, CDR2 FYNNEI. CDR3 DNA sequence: TGTGCCAGCAGAATTAGCGGGAGGAACCACAATGAGCAGTTCTTC. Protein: CASRISGRNHNEQFF.

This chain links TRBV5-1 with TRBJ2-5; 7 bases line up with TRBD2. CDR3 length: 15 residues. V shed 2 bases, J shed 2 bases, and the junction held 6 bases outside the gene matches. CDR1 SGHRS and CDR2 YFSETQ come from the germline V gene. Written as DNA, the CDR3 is TGCGCCAGCAGCTTAAGCGGGATGTATCAAGAGACCCAGTACTTC. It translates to CASSLSGMYQETQYF.

The CDR3 bases are TGCAGTGCTAGTCCGGGAGGGCCCTCAGAGAATGAGCAGTTCTTC. Amino acids: CSASPGGPSENEQFF. The chain links TRBV20-1 to TRBJ2-1, with 8 bases matching TRBD2. The germline V gene encodes CDR1 DFQATT and CDR2 SNEGSKA (reference sequence). This CDR3 region has 15 residues. V shed 3 bases, J shed 7 bases, and the junction held 11 bases outside the gene matches.

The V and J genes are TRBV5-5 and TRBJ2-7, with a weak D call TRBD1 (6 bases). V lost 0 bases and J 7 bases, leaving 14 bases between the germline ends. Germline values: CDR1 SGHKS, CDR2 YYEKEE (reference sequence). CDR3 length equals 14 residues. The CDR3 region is CASSLAAGEWEQYF. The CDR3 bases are TGTGCCAGCAGCTTGGCCGCAGGGGAATGGGAGCAGTACTTC. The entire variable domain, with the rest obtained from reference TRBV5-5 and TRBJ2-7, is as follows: DAGVTQSPTHLIKTRGQQVTLRCSPISGHKSVSWYQQVLGQGPQFIFQYYEKEERGRGNFPDRFSARQFPNYSSELNVNALLLGDSALYLCASSLAAGEWEQYFGPGTRLTVT.

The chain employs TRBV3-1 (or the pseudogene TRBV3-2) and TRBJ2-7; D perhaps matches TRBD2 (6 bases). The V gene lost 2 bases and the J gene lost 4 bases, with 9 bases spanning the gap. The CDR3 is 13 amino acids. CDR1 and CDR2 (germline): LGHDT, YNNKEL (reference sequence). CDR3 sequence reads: CASSQLEGYEQYF. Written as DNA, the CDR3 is TGTGCCAGCAGCCAACTGGAGGGGTACGAGCAGTACTTC.

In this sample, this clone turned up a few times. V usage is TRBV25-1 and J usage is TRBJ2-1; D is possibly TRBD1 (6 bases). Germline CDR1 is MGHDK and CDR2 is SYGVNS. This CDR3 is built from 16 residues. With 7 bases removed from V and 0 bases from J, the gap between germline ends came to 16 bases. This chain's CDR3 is CASTPDTGLSYNEQFF. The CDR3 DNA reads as TGTGCCAGCACCCCGGACACAGGGCTCTCCTACAATGAGCAGTTCTTC.

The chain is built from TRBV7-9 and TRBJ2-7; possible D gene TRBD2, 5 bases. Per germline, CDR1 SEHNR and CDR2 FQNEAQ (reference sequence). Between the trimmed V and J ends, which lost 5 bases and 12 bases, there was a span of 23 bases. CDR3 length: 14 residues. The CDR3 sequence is CASSPTGPGTAPYF. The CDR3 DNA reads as TGTGCCAGCAGCCCCACCGGACCGGGAACCGCGCCGTACTTC.

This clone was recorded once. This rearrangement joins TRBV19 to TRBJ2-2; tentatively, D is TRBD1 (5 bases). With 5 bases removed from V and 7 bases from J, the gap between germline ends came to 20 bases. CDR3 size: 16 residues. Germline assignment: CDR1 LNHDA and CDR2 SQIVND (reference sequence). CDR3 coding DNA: TGTGCCAGTAGTTTTCGCCGACAGAAAGGGGACGGGGAGCTGTTTTTT. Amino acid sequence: CASSFRRQKGDGELFF.